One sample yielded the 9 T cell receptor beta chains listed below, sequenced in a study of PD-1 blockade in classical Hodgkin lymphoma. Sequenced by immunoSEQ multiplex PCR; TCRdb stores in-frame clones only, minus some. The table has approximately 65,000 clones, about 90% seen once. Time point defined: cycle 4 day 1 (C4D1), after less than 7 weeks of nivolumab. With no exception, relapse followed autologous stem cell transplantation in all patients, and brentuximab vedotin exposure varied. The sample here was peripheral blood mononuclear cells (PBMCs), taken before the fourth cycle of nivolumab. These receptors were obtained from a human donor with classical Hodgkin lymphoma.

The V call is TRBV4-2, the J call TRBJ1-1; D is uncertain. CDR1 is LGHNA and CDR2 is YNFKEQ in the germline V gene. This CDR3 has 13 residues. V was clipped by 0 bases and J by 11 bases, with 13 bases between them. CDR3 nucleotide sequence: TGTGCCAGCAGCCAAGAAGGCGGCGTAGGGGCTTTCTTT. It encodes CASSQEGGVGAFF.

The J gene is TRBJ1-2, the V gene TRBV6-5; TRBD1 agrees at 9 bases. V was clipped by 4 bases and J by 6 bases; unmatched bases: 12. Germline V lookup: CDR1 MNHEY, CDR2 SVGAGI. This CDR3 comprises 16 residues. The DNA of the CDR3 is TGTGCCAGCAGTTTCTTGGACAGGGGCCCGAGGGATGGCTACACCTTC. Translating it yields CASSFLDRGPRDGYTF.

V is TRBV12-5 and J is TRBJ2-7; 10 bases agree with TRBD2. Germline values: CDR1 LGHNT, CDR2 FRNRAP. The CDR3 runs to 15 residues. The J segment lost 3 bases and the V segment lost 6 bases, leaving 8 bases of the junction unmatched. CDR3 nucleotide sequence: TGTGCTAGTGGAAGCGGGGGGGCATCGATCTACGAGCAGTACTTC. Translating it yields CASGSGGASIYEQYF. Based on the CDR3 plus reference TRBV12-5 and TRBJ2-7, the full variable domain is DARVTQTPRHKVTEMGQEVTMRCQPILGHNTVFWYRQTMMQGLELLAYFRNRAPLDDSGMPKDRFSAEMPDATLATLKIQPSEPRDSAVYFCASGSGGASIYEQYFGPGTRLTVT.

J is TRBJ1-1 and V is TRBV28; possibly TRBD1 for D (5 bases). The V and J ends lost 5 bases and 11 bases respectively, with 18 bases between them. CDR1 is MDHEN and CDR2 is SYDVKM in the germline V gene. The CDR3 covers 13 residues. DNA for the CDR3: TGTGCCAGCAGTCCCCGGACCGGGTGGGGGGCTTTCTTT. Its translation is CASSPRTGWGAFF.

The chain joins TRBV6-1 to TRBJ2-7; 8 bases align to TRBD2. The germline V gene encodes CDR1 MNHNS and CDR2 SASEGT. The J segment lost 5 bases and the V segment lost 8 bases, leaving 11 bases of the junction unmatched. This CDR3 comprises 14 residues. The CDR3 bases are TGTGCCAGCCAGCCTAGCGGGTTCCCTCACGAGCAGTACTTC. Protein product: CASQPSGFPHEQYF.

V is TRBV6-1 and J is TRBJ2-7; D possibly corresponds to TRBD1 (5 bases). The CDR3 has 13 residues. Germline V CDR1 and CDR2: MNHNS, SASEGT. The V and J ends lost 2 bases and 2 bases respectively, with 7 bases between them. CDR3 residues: CASSERQTYEQYF. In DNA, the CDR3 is TGTGCCAGCAGTGAACGACAGACCTACGAGCAGTACTTC.

DNA of the CDR3: TGTGCCAGCAGCTCCCTGGGACTAGCGGGGGATGTCTACGAGCAGTACTTC. It is translated as CASSSLGLAGDVYEQYF. V gene TRBV11-2 combines with J gene TRBJ2-7, with 14 bases matching TRBD2. This CDR3 has 17 amino acids. J was trimmed by 3 bases and V by 4 bases; bases with no gene match: 8. Germline assignment: CDR1 SGHAT and CDR2 FQNNGV. The variable domain in full, completed from reference TRBV11-2 and TRBJ2-7, reads EAGVAQSPRYKIIEKRQSVAFWCNPISGHATLYWYQQILGQGPKLLIQFQNNGVVDDSQLPKDRFSAERLKGVDSTLKIQPAKLEDSAVYLCASSSLGLAGDVYEQYFGPGTRLTVT.

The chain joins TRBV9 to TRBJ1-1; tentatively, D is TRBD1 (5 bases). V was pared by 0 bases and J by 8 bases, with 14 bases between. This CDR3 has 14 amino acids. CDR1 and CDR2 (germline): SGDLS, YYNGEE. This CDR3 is CASSVGGQGGEAFF. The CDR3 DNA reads TGTGCCAGCAGCGTAGGAGGGCAGGGAGGGGAAGCTTTCTTT. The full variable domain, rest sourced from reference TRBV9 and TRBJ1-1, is DSGVTQTPKHLITATGQRVTLRCSPRSGDLSVYWYQQSLDQGLQFLIQYYNGEERAKGNILERFSAQQFPDLHSELNLSSLELGDSALYFCASSVGGQGGEAFFGQGTRLTVV.

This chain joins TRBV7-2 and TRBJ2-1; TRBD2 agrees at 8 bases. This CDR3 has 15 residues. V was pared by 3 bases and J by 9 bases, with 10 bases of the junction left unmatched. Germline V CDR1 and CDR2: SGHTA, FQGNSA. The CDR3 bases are TGTGCCAGCAGCTTCACTAGCGGCCTACAAATTGAGCAGTTCTTC. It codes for CASSFTSGLQIEQFF.